Described below is a single T cell receptor beta chain sequence and its context. Its antigen target is currently unknown. The record has no base qualities; no much larger clone is one base away. Inclusive of the bounding cysteine and phenylalanine, the CDR3 is 16 residues long. The read is trimmed to its CDR3 DNA, 48 bases read in frame from base 1. Trimming accounts for 6 bases at V and 3 bases at J, while the number of junction bases matched to no gene is 11. The germline V gene provides CDR1 SNHLY and CDR2 FYNNEI. This record comes from a study of blood T cell repertoires in COVID-19 (dated by TCRdb to the early 2020s). General notes on the study: Samples covering the acute and convalescent phases of COVID-19 were provided by collaborators in the United States, Italy and Spain. Nearly every sample came with metadata listing a de-identified subject ID, COVID-19 status, age in years and sex. The dataset comprised deeply sampled blood TCRbeta repertoires from subjects exposed to, actively infected with, or recovered from COVID-19. The material from the prospective study consisted of cDNA or gDNA derived from T cells, B-cell-depleted T cells, or PBMCs. The repertoires were made available in a free public database intended to serve as a resource for research on the immune response to SARS-CoV-2. The samples were drawn from the first 160 participants of the ongoing ImmuneRACE study and from 950 to 1,500 subjects provided by 6 global collaborators. Where available, HLA class I and class II types were taken from metadata supplied by the sample provider and were not determined by assay-based typing.

The paper's findings and limits, for the study overall: The quantity of clinical and demographic metadata differed by source and by participant and was supplied without curation.

TCRbeta CDR3 regions were amplified from genomic DNA by means of the immunoSEQ Assay, a bias-controlled multiplex PCR. On the study's bioinformatics: The number of nucleated cells in each sample was estimated by amplification of reference gene primers within the assay. To quantify the absolute abundance of each unique TCRbeta CDR3 rearrangement, sequence reads were collapsed and filtered. For each sample, productive Simpson clonality was calculated as the square root of Simpson's diversity index over productive rearrangements. Entries here come from immuneACCESS through TCRdb and include only in-frame sequences with V and J called. Some clones fail to appear in such tables; in the studies checked, an unresolved V gene covers under half of the shortfall, and the cause of the remainder is unknown. V and J calls and clone size are given by that table; D and trimming were obtained from the DNA. For this sample the table gives fewer than 300,000 clones, of which approximately 83% were detected only once. The ten top clones hold 3.5% to 5.5% of the sample.

In the prospective study, participants were about 18 to 95 years old, resided in 20 to 30 geographic areas of the United States, and were enrolled through a virtual design. In the prospective study, cohorts were assigned on the basis of participant-reported clinical history obtained from a screening survey and a study questionnaire. ImmuneRACE Cohort 3 recovered participants were defined by two consecutive negative NP/OP PCR tests, healthcare professional clearance, or symptom resolution. Each participant in the prospective study had whole blood, serum and a nasopharyngeal or oropharyngeal swab collected by mobile phlebotomists. Participants in the prospective study had the option to provide additional blood draws and questionnaires over an approximately 2-month period. Before DNA extraction, blood samples from the prospective study were shipped at room temperature or frozen.

The TCR sequence derives from a woman aged 30 to 39 who had recovered from COVID-19. This receptor chain uses TRBV2 and TRBJ2-1; the junction holds 7 bases that match TRBD2. The sequenced material came from PBMCs or T cells enriched from blood (not recorded which). The DNA sequence is TGTGCCAGCAGAACCTCTAGCGGCTTCAACTACAATGAGCAGTTCTTC. It codes for CASRTSSGFNYNEQFF.